The 20 T cell receptor beta chains below come from one sample, sequenced in a study of OX40 agonist ivuxolimab in advanced cancers. The method was immunoSEQ multiplex PCR; TCRdb's version includes in-frame clones alone and lacks a portion of them. The sample yields approximately 77,000 clones, about 89% seen once. Specimen: CD4+ or CD8+ T cells sorted from blood, collected in a trial of the OX40 agonist ivuxolimab. The receptor set was obtained from an adult with an advanced solid tumor such as melanoma, head and neck, liver or kidney cancer.

The V gene is TRBV5-6, the J gene TRBJ1-1, with no clear D. V gave up 0 bases and J gave up 4 bases, with 7 bases separating them. In germline, CDR1 is SGHDT, CDR2 YYEEEE. The CDR3 extends over 13 amino acids. CDR3 nucleotide sequence: TGTGCCAGCAGCTTGGGGTGGGGCACTGAAGCTTTCTTT. It specifies CASSLGWGTEAFF.

This chain connects TRBV5-4 to TRBJ1-2, with TRBD1 matching 10 bases. In germline, CDR1 is SGHNT, CDR2 YYREEE (reference sequence). J was trimmed by 3 bases and V by 3 bases; bases with no gene match: 2. The CDR3 contains 14 residues. This chain's CDR3 is CASSSTGGDYGYTF. CDR3 nucleotides: TGTGCCAGCAGCTCGACAGGGGGCGACTATGGCTACACCTTC.

This sequence joins TRBV28 and TRBJ2-6; either TRBD1 or TRBD2 may fit D (5 bases each). The V and J ends lost 4 bases and 0 bases respectively, with 10 bases between them. The CDR3 is made up of 16 amino acids. From germline, CDR1 is MDHEN and CDR2 SYDVKM. Written as DNA, the CDR3 is TGTGCCAGCAGTTCAGCCGGGGCCTCTGGGGCCAACGTCCTGACTTTC. Its protein is CASSSAGASGANVLTF.

The CDR3 region is CASSPLAEGTGNTEAFF. DNA for the CDR3: TGTGCCAGCTCACCACTTGCGGAAGGGACGGGGAACACTGAAGCTTTCTTT. This sequence joins TRBV18 and TRBJ1-1; D might be TRBD1 (5 bases). CDR1 and CDR2 from the germline V gene are KGHSH and LQKENI. The CDR3 is 17 amino acids. Trimming removed 1 base from V and 1 base from J, with 16 bases in between.

This sequence joins TRBV28 and TRBJ2-7; tentatively, D is TRBD1 (6 bases). Germline CDR1 reads MDHEN; CDR2 reads SYDVKM. The ends were cut back, 6 bases at V and 2 bases at J, with 17 bases in the middle. The CDR3 totals 15 residues. The CDR3 DNA sequence: TGTGCCAGCAGCGACACCGGGACAACCGCCTACGAGCAGTACTTC. It specifies CASSDTGTTAYEQYF.

This chain links TRBV10-3 with TRBJ2-5, with a tentative D call TRBD1 (6 bases). Germline values: CDR1 ENHRY, CDR2 SYGVKD. The CDR3 runs 13 residues. The ends were cut back, 0 bases at V and 6 bases at J, with 8 bases in the middle. CDR3 coding DNA: TGTGCCATCAGTGAGTCGCAGGGGAAGACCCAGTACTTC. Its translation: CAISESQGKTQYF.

This clone was observed once. The chain employs TRBV5-8 and TRBJ2-2; 11 nucleotides align to TRBD1. The CDR3 contains 15 residues. The germline CDR1 and CDR2 sequences are SGHTS and YDEGEE. Unmatched junction bases numbered 2, after V lost 4 bases and J lost 3 bases. The CDR3 loop is CASSLGQGDTGELFF. In nucleotides, the CDR3 is TGTGCCAGCAGCCTGGGACAGGGGGACACCGGGGAGCTGTTTTTT.

The chain combines TRBV19 with TRBJ2-5; 8 positions agree with TRBD2. V dropped 5 bases and J dropped 4; count of bases not matched to a gene: 12. The CDR3 contains 16 residues. Per the germline V gene, CDR1 is LNHDA and CDR2 is SQIVND (reference sequence). The CDR3 DNA is TGTGCCAGTAGTCCCCGCAAGAGCGGGAGTACAGAGACCCAGTACTTC. Amino acid sequence: CASSPRKSGSTETQYF.

The chain combines TRBV10-3 with TRBJ1-5, with D possibly matching TRBD1 (5 bases). The CDR3 contains 13 residues. The V gene lost 8 bases and the J gene lost 4 bases, with 12 bases spanning the gap. CDR1 and CDR2 (germline): ENHRY, SYGVKD. The CDR3 DNA reads as TGTGCCATCGCCGCGTGGGGGAATCAGCCCCAGCATTTT. This gives the protein CAIAAWGNQPQHF.

This sequence joins TRBV7-3 and TRBJ2-1; D is unresolved. V shed 3 bases and J shed 6 bases, with 3 bases lying between them. The CDR3 contains 11 residues. Germline CDR1 is SGHTA and CDR2 is FQGTGA. CDR3 sequence reads: CASSFPNEQFF. CDR3 DNA: TGTGCCAGCAGCTTTCCCAATGAGCAGTTCTTC. Full variable domain (missing parts from reference TRBV7-3 and TRBJ2-1): GAGVSQTPSNKVTEKGKYVELRCDPISGHTALYWYRQSLGQGPEFLIYFQGTGAADDSGLPNDRFFAVRPEGSVSTLKIQRTERGDSAVYLCASSFPNEQFFGPGTRLTVL.

The CDR3 coding sequence is TGTGCCAGCCTACCCACCGATGCGCGAGAAGCTTTCTTT. The encoded protein is CASLPTDAREAFF. V is TRBV6-1 and J is TRBJ1-1; D ambiguous. CDR1 and CDR2 from the germline V gene are MNHNS and SASEGT. Trimming took off 8 bases at V and 8 bases at J, with 18 bases between the two ends. The CDR3 spans 13 residues.

The chain combines TRBV6-5 with TRBJ2-7; tentative D call: TRBD2 (7 bases). This CDR3 spans 12 amino acids. Trimming took off 5 bases at V and 6 bases at J, with 11 bases between the two ends. Looked up from germline, CDR1 is MNHEY and CDR2 is SVGAGI. CDR3 bases: TGTGCCAGCAGTCCCCGGGGGGCCGAGCAGTACTTC. Amino acids: CASSPRGAEQYF.

J is TRBJ2-3 and V is TRBV6-1; 8 positions match TRBD1. CDR3 length: 16 amino acids. Unmatched junction bases numbered 7, after V lost 1 base and J lost 4 bases. CDR1 and CDR2 from the germline V gene are MNHNS and SASEGT. Here the CDR3 reads CASSEEGQGAADTQYF. The DNA for the CDR3 is TGTGCCAGCAGTGAAGAAGGGCAGGGGGCAGCAGATACGCAGTATTTT.

The chain carries TRBV9 and TRBJ2-7; D ambiguous. V lost 3 bases and J 6 bases, leaving 13 bases between the germline ends. The CDR3 sequence is 13 residues long. Germline V gene sequence: CDR1 SGDLS, CDR2 YYNGEE. Here the CDR3 reads CASSDGVSGEQYF. DNA for the CDR3: TGTGCCAGCAGCGATGGGGTTTCAGGCGAGCAGTACTTC.

In DNA form, the CDR3 reads TGTGCCAGCAGCAACGGACAGAGGACGGGTGGCTACACCTTC. It is translated as CASSNGQRTGGYTF. The J gene is TRBJ1-2, the V gene TRBV7-2; D is perhaps TRBD1 (6 bases). The CDR3 runs 14 residues. The V end lost 5 bases, the J end lost 7 bases, and 17 bases lay between the germline ends. Germline assignment: CDR1 SGHTA and CDR2 FQGNSA.

The V gene is TRBV29-1, the J gene TRBJ2-5, with a possible D match to TRBD2 (5 bases). The CDR3 has 12 amino acids. Deletions cut 5 bases from V and 5 bases from J, with 12 bases between. CDR1 and CDR2 (germline): SQVTM, ANQGSEA. CDR3: CSVIPPGETQYF. DNA of the CDR3: TGCAGCGTTATACCTCCGGGGGAGACCCAGTACTTC.

CDR3 sequence (DNA): TGCGCCAGCAGCTTGGCCGGGAGCTCCTACAATGAGCAGTTCTTC. Residues: CASSLAGSSYNEQFF. The chain employs TRBV5-1 and TRBJ2-1, with a tentative D call TRBD2 (6 bases). Germline V gives CDR1 SGHRS, CDR2 YFSETQ. With 0 bases removed from V and 0 bases from J, the gap between germline ends came to 7 bases. This CDR3 is built from 15 residues. The complete variable domain, with remaining parts taken from reference TRBV5-1 and TRBJ2-1, reads KAGVTQTPRYLIKTRGQQVTLSCSPISGHRSVSWYQQTPGQGLQFLFEYFSETQRNKGNFPGRFSGRQFSNSRSEMNVSTLELGDSALYLCASSLAGSSYNEQFFGPGTRLTVL.

V is TRBV2 and J is TRBJ1-5; 11 bases fit TRBD1. The germline V gene encodes CDR1 SNHLY and CDR2 FYNNEI. V dropped 6 bases and J dropped 7; count of bases not matched to a gene: 5. The CDR3 covers 14 residues. As DNA, the CDR3 is TGTGCCAGCAGCTCGGGACAGGGGGACCAGCCCCAGCATTTT. It is translated as CASSSGQGDQPQHF.

The chain carries TRBV28 and TRBJ1-4, with 7 bases matching TRBD1. The germline gives CDR1 MDHEN, CDR2 SYDVKM. The CDR3 is made up of 14 amino acids. The V segment lost 6 bases and the J segment 0 bases; nucleotides outside the gene matches: 1. CDR3 nucleotide sequence: TGTGCCAGCAGAACAGGGGCAACTAATGAAAAACTGTTTTTT. It yields the protein CASRTGATNEKLFF.

This chain links TRBV19 with TRBJ2-4; a possible D gene is TRBD2 (7 bases). Trimming stripped 9 bases from V and 6 bases from J, with 12 bases between. The CDR3 is 12 residues long. Germline V gene lookup returns CDR1 LNHDA and CDR2 SQIVND (reference sequence). The DNA of the CDR3 is TGTGCCAGGCGGGGGCCAGCAAACATTCAGTACTTC. This codes for CARRGPANIQYF.